The 2 T cell receptor beta chains listed next were all sequenced from one sample in a study of cytomegalovirus exposure and HLA in healthy donors. Primers for the PCR totalled 60 Vbeta and 13 Jbeta. TCRdb's table, derived via immunoSEQ multiplex PCR, lists solely in-frame clones and lacks some. In the table there are around 120,000 clones, roughly 71% of which are singletons. Material: PBMCs. Receptor source: a man aged 40-50 years in good health and CMV-seropositive.

This clone was picked up a small number of times. V and J are TRBV19 and TRBJ1-1; D remains unclear. This CDR3 spans 13 amino acids. Trimming left V 3 bases short and J 5 bases short, with 10 bases between. CDR1 and CDR2 (germline): LNHDA, SQIVND (reference sequence). In nucleotides, the CDR3 is TGTGCCAGTAGTATGGGCTCCGAGACTGAAGCTTTCTTT. Translating gives CASSMGSETEAFF.

V usage is TRBV10-2 and J usage is TRBJ2-3, with TRBD2 identical over 9 bases. Germline CDR1 and CDR2: WSHSY and SAAADI. The CDR3 length is 15 residues. After removal of 3 bases from V and 2 bases from J, the junction contained 3 bases not matched to a gene. The CDR3 DNA reads TGCGCCAGCAGTGATCTAGCGGGATTCACAGATACGCAGTATTTT. As protein: CASSDLAGFTDTQYF.